A selection of T cell receptor beta chains follows, all from one sample in a study of blood T cell repertoires in COVID-19. TCRdb keeps only in-frame clones here, not all; method: immunoSEQ multiplex PCR. The data contain 290,000 or so clones, approximately 82% of them singletons. Sequencing used PBMCs or T cells enriched from blood (not recorded which). The receptors were gathered from a man between 35 and 55 years old who had been exposed to COVID-19. Both conserved end residues are trimmed from each CDR3. Clone size is shown for a subset of rows, as once, few, many or a class of expanded clone.

v_call | clone_size | cdr3_aa
TRBV9 | - | ASSVQGANEKLF
TRBV18 | - | ASSRDGTATEAF
TRBV13 | - | ASSPPGSTNEQY
TRBV29-1 | few | SVEIGTGGYEQY
TRBV9 | - | ASSPESVDQPQH
TRBV6-5 | - | ASSYSRTREGQEQY
TRBV30 | - | AWSSGRDQPQH
TRBV2 | many | ASGSRGYTDTQY
TRBV15 | - | ATSRDNRRVVTNTEAF
TRBV4-2 | - | ASSPSSVGVVDSPLH
TRBV27 | - | ASSPGTGTPNVYGYT
TRBV20-1 | - | SAWEGYRQY
TRBV6-8 | - | ASAKPTRGYT
TRBV9 | - | ASSVGQLNSPLH
TRBV6-5 | - | ASTTSGTGYGYT
TRBV7-9 | - | ASSYVTGRGADTQY
TRBV27 | - | ASSRDSLTTPGKLF
TRBV4-1 | - | ASSVVEEPFYGYT
TRBV5-8 | - | ASSYRTAPETQY
TRBV25-1 | - | ASRQGYNQPQH
TRBV9 | many | ASSVVQGAREQF
TRBV25-1 | - | ASSETTPRDFNSQF
TRBV30 | - | ALDRSAEAF
TRBV20-1 | - | SFSPAGEQF
TRBV19 | - | ASSGESQGDYGYT
TRBV18 | - | ASSPPADTGELF
TRBV5-6 | - | ASSLAHGIGELF
TRBV7-7 | - | ASSLGGGQGDEQY
TRBV24-1 | once | ATSAWHNEETQY
TRBV7-2 | - | ASSLDPGLEYEQY
TRBV18 | - | ASSPLSDEQY
TRBV6-7 | - | ASSSYRGGSPLH
TRBV7-9 | - | ASGAPGVSGNTIY
TRBV5-1 | - | ASSLGSGQGAGEQY
TRBV6-5 | - | ASKPQGALGQPQH
TRBV19 | - | ASTDAGSYNEQF
TRBV5-6 | - | ASSFGRGRSGANVLT
TRBV18 | once | ASSPPGGNFDEKLF
TRBV6-6 | - | ASSYSLVANYGYT
TRBV18 | - | ASSPPQGRGYT
TRBV7-2 | - | ASSLVYGSSDTQY
TRBV19 | - | ASGHRGSYEQY
TRBV4-1 | - | ASSQASGVSSYEQY
TRBV3-1/TRBV3-2 | - | ASSQTHIRLAGGPTDTQY
TRBV11-2 | - | ASSLGREMNTEAF
TRBV7-9 | - | ASSPGQSLADTQY
TRBV11-3 | - | ASSPTAGDYNEQF
TRBV3-1/TRBV3-2 | - | ASSQSGPRHGTQY
TRBV21-1 | - | ASSKNRGRGGEGYT
TRBV5-6 | - | ASSLATEVLWLLF
TRBV11-1 | - | ASSLDPSSYNEQF
TRBV3-1/TRBV3-2 | many | ASRQVAGAADTQY
TRBV29-1 | - | SVVQLYEQY
TRBV19 | once | ASSFPGAVPYGYT
TRBV7-9 | - | ASSFSLAAEAF
TRBV28 | - | ASSLGGGAAYNEQF
TRBV27 | once | ASSSETGLLY